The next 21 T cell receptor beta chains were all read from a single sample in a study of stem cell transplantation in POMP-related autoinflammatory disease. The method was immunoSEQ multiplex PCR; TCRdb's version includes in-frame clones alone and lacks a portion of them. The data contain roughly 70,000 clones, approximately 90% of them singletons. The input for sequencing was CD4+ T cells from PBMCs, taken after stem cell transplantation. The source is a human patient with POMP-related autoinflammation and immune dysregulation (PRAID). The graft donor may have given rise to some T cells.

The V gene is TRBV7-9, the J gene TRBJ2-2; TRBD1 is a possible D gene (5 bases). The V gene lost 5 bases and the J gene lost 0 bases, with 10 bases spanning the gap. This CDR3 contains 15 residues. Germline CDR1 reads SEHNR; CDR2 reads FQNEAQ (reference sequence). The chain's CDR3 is CASSVGHSNTGELFF. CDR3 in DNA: TGTGCCAGCAGCGTGGGGCATTCGAACACCGGGGAGCTGTTTTTT.

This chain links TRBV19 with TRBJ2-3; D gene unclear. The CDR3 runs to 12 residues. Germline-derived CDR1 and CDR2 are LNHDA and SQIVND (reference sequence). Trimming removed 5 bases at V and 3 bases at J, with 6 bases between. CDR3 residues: CASSGRTDTQYF. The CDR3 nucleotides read TGTGCCAGTAGTGGCCGGACAGATACGCAGTATTTT.

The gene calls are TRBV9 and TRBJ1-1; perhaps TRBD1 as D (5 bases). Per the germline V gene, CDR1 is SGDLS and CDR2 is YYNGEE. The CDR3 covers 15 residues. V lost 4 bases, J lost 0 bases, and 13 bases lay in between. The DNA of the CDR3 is TGTGCCAGCAGCTCTCAACAGGTCATGAACACTGAAGCTTTCTTT. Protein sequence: CASSSQQVMNTEAFF.

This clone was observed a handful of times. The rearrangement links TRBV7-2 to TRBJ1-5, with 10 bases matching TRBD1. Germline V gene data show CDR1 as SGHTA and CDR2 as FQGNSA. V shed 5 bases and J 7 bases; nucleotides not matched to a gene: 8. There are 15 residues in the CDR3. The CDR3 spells CASSPGQGIQQPQHF. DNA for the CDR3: TGTGCCAGCAGCCCGGGACAGGGGATCCAACAGCCCCAGCATTTT. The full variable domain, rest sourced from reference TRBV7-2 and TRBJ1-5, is GAGVSQSPSNKVTEKGKDVELRCDPISGHTALYWYRQSLGQGLEFLIYFQGNSAPDKSGLPSDRFSAERTGGSVSTLTIQRTQQEDSAVYLCASSPGQGIQQPQHFGDGTRLSIL.

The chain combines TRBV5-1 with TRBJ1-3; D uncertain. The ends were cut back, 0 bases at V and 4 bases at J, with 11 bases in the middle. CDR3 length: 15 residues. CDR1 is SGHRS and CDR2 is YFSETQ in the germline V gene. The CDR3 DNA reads TGCGCCAGCAGCTTGGTAGGCAGATGGGGAAACACCATATATTTT. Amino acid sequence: CASSLVGRWGNTIYF.

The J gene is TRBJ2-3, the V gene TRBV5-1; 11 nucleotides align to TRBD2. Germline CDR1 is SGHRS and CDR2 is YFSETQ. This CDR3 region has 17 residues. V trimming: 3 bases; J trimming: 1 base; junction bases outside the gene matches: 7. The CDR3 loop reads CASSSGLAVSGTDTQYF. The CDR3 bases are TGCGCCAGCAGCTCGGGACTAGCGGTTTCTGGCACAGATACGCAGTATTTT.

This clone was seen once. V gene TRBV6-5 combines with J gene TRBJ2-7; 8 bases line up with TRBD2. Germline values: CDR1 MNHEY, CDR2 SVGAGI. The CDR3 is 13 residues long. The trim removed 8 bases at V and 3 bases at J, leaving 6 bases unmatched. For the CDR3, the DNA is TGTGCCAGCTCGGGGGGGCCCCGCTACGAGCAGTACTTC. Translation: CASSGGPRYEQYF.

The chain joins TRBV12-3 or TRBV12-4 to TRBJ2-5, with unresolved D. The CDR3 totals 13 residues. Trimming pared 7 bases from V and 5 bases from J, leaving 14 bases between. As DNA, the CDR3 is TGTGCCAGCAACACCATCGGGTTGGAGACCCAGTACTTC. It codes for CASNTIGLETQYF.

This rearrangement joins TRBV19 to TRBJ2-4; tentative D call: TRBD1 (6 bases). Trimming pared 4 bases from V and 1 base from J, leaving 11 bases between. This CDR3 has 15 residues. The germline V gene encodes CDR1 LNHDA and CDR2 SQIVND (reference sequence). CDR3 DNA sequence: TGTGCCAGTAGTACTCCTGACAGGGCCAAAAACATTCAGTACTTC. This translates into CASSTPDRAKNIQYF.

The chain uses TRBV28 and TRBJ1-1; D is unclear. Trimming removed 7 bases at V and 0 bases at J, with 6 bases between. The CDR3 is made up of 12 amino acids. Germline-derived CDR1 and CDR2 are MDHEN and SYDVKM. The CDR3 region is CASTDMNTEAFF. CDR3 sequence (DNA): TGTGCCAGCACGGATATGAACACTGAAGCTTTCTTT.

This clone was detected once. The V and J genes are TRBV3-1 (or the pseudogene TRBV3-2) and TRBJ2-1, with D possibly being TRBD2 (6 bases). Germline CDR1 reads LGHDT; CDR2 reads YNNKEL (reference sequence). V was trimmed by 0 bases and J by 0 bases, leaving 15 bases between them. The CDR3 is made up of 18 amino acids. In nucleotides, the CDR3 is TGTGCCAGCAGCCAAGATCTAGGGGTGCGGGGCTCCTACAATGAGCAGTTCTTC. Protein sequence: CASSQDLGVRGSYNEQFF.

The CDR3 loop is CASSAPGGSRRRGEQYF. In DNA form, the CDR3 reads TGTGCCAGCAGTGCGCCAGGGGGCTCAAGGAGACGGGGTGAGCAGTACTTC. This chain joins TRBV6-1 and TRBJ2-7; 8 bases are shared with TRBD1. CDR3 size: 17 residues. V lost 4 bases to trimming and J lost 7 bases; unmatched junction nucleotides: 18. Germline values: CDR1 MNHNS, CDR2 SASEGT.

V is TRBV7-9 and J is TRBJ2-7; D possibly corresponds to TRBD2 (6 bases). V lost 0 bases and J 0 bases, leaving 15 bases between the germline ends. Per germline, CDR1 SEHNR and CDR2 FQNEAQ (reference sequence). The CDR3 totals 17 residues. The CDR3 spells CASSLAPGTFFSYEQYF. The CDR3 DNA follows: TGTGCCAGCAGCTTAGCGCCCGGGACTTTCTTCTCCTACGAGCAGTACTTC. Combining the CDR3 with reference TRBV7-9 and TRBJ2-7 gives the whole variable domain DTGVSQNPRHKITKRGQNVTFRCDPISEHNRLYWYRQTLGQGPEFLTYFQNEAQLEKSRLLSDRFSAERPKGSFSTLEIQRTEQGDSAMYLCASSLAPGTFFSYEQYFGPGTRLTVT.

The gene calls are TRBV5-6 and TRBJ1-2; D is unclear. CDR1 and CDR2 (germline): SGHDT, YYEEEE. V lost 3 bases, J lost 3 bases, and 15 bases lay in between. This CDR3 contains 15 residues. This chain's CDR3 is CASSSFTRRYYGYTF. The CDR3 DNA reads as TGTGCCAGCAGCTCATTCACTCGGAGATACTATGGCTACACCTTC. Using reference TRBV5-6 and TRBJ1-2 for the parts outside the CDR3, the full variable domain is DAGVTQSPTHLIKTRGQQVTLRCSPKSGHDTVSWYQQALGQGPQFIFQYYEEEERQRGNFPDRFSGHQFPNYSSELNVNALLLGDSALYLCASSSFTRRYYGYTFGSGTRLTVV.

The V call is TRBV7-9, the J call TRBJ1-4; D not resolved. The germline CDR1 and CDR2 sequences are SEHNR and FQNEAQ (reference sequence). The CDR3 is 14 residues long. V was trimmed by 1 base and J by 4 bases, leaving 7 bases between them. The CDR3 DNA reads TGTGCCAGCAGCTTAGGGGCTGGTAATGAAAAACTGTTTTTT. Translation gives CASSLGAGNEKLFF.

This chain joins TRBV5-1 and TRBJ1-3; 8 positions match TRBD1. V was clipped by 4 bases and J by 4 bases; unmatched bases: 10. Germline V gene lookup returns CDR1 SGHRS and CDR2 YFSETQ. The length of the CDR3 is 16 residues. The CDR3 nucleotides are TGCGCCAGCAGCGAAATCCAGGGGGCGCCAGGAAACACCATATATTTT. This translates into CASSEIQGAPGNTIYF.

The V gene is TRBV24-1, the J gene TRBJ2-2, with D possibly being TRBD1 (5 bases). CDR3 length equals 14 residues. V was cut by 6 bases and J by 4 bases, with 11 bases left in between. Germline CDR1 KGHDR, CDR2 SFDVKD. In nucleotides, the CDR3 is TGTGCCACCAGTTTAACAGGTGGCACCGGGGAGCTGTTTTTT. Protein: CATSLTGGTGELFF.

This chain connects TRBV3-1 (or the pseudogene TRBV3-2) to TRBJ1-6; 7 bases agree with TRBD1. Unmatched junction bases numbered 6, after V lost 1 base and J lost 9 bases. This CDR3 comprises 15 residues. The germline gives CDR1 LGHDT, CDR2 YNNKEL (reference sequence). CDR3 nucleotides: TGTGCCAGCAGCCAAGGGGGACAGTTAAGTTCACCCCTCCACTTT. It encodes CASSQGGQLSSPLHF.

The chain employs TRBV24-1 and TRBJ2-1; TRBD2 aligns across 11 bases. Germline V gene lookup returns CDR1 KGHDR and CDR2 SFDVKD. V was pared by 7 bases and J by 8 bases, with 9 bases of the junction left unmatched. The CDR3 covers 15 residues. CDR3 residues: CATRATSGSGDEQFF. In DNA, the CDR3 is TGTGCCACCAGGGCCACTAGCGGGAGTGGGGATGAGCAGTTCTTC.

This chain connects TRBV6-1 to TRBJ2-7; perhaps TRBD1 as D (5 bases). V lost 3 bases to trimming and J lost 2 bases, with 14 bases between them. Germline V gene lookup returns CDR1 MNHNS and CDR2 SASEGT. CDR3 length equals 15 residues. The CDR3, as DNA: TGTGCCAGCAGTGATAGTCCAGGGTATGCCTACGAGCAGTACTTC. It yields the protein CASSDSPGYAYEQYF.

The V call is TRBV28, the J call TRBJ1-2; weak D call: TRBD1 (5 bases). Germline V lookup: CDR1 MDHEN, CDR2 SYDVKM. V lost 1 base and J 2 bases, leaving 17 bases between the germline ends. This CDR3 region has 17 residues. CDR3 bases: TGTGCCAGCAGTTTATACAGGCGGCCCGATAGAAACTATGGCTACACCTTC. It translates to CASSLYRRPDRNYGYTF.